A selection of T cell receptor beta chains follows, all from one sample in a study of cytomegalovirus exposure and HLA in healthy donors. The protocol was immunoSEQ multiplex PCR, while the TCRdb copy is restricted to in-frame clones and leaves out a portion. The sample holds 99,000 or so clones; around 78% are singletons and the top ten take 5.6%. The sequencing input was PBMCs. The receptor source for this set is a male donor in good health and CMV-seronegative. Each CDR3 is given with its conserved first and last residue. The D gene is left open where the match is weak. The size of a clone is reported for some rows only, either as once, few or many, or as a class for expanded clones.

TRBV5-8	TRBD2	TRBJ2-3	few	TGTGCCAGCAGCTTGGGTAGCGGGACTAGCACAGATACGCAGTATTTT	CASSLGSGTSTDTQYF
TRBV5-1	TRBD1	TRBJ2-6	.	TGCGCCAGCAGCTCAAGGACAGGGCGCTCTGGGGCCAACGTCCTGACTTTC	CASSSRTGRSGANVLTF
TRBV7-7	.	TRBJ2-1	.	TGTGCCAGCAGCCCCGCCAGGGGGACGGGAGTGAATGAGCAGTTCTTC	CASSPARGTGVNEQFF
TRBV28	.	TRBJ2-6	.	TGTGCCAGCAGGGGTTCAGGGCCTGGGGCCAACGTCCTGACTTTC	CASRGSGPGANVLTF
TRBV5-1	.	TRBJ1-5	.	TGCGCCAGCAGCCTATCCGACAGGACGAATCAGCCCCAGCATTTT	CASSLSDRTNQPQHF
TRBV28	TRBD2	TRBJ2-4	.	TGTGCCAGCAGTTTATGGAGGGGACTAGCATCCCCCAAAAACATTCAGTACTTC	CASSLWRGLASPKNIQYF
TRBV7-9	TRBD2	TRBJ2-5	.	TGTGCCAGCAGCTTAGGCGGGGGGAGCACCCAGTACTTC	CASSLGGGSTQYF
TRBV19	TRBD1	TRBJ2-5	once	TGTGCCAGTAGTATATCAGGGCAGGGGGCAGAGACCCAGTACTTC	CASSISGQGAETQYF
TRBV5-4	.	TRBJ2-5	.	TGTGCCAGCAGCTTGGGGCGCGTTACGGGAGAGACCCAGTACTTC	CASSLGRVTGETQYF
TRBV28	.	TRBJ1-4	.	TGTGCCAGCAGTTTCTTGGCGGGGGGAGGAGAAAAACTGTTTTTT	CASSFLAGGGEKLFF
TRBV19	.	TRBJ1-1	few	TGTGCCAGTTTACCCGACAGATGGAACACTGAAGCTTTCTTT	CASLPDRWNTEAFF
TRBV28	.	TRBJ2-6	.	TGTGCCAGCAGTTCCCAAGCGGAGAGCTCTGGGGTCAACGTCCTGACTTTC	CASSSQAESSGVNVLTF
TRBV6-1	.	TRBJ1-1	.	TGTGCCAGCAGTGAGAGTCGGAACACTGAAGCTTTCTTT	CASSESRNTEAFF
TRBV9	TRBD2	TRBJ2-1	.	TGTGCCAGCAGCGTCTACCCTAGCGGGAGGGGCAATGAGCAGTTCTTC	CASSVYPSGRGNEQFF
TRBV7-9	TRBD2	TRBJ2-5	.	TGTGCCAGCAGCTTAGGACTAGCGGGAGTCGAGACCCAGTACTTC	CASSLGLAGVETQYF